The 28 T cell receptor beta chains below all came from one sample that was sequenced in a study of T and B cells in COVID-19 patients. TRB rearrangements were amplified by multiplex PCR with BIOMED2 TRB-A/B primers. Each CDR3 protein is one row after TCRdb ran MiXCR on the multiplex PCR reads. The table lists more than 15,000 distinct CDR3 sequences, roughly 36% of them singletons. TRB was amplified from about 240-490 ng of blood genomic DNA. Input material: blood. All receptors derive from a human donor with active COVID-19.

The rearrangement links TRBV20-1 to TRBJ2-1; unclear D gene. CDR3 length: 14 residues. V lost 5 bases and J 8 bases, leaving 19 bases between the germline ends. In germline, CDR1 is DFQATT, CDR2 SNEGSKA (reference sequence). The CDR3: CSASGLYVRDEQFF. In DNA form, the CDR3 reads TGCAGTGCTTCCGGGCTCTACGTCCGAGATGAGCAGTTCTTC.

The J gene is TRBJ2-5, the V gene TRBV27; 8 bases are a match to TRBD2. Germline V gene lookup returns CDR1 MNHEY and CDR2 SMNVEV (reference sequence). Trimming took 7 bases from V and 2 from J; bases not matched to a gene: 3. CDR3 length equals 13 residues. DNA for the CDR3: TGTGCCAGCATCGGGGGGGGGCAAGAGACCCAGTACTTC. Translation: CASIGGGQETQYF.

There are a few counts of this clonotype. The chain links TRBV27 to TRBJ1-2; D call uncertain. Trimming removed 4 bases at V and 1 base at J, with 13 bases between. CDR1 and CDR2 from the germline V gene are MNHEY and SMNVEV (reference sequence). The CDR3 sequence is 15 residues long. The DNA of the CDR3 is TGTGCCAGCAGTTATAAGGGAGAGGGTAACTATGGCTACACCTTC. Its translation is CASSYKGEGNYGYTF.

The chain recombines TRBV14 with TRBJ2-1; 13 bases map to TRBD2. CDR1 is SGHDN, CDR2 FVKESK, per germline. The V and J ends lost 3 bases and 4 bases, in that order; junction bases with no gene match: 6. The CDR3 is made up of 17 amino acids. CDR3 amino acids: CASSHAGLAGFYNEQFF. The CDR3 DNA follows: TGTGCCAGCAGCCACGCGGGACTAGCGGGGTTTTACAATGAGCAGTTCTTC. The full variable domain, rest sourced from reference TRBV14 and TRBJ2-1, is EAGVTQFPSHSVIEKGQTVTLRCDPISGHDNLYWYRRVMGKEIKFLLHFVKESKQDESGMPNNRFLAERTGGTYSTLKVQPAELEDSGVYFCASSHAGLAGFYNEQFFGPGTRLTVL.

The V gene is TRBV19, the J gene TRBJ1-1; 9 bases line up with TRBD1. Germline lookup yields CDR1 LNHDA and CDR2 SQIVND (reference sequence). Unmatched junction bases numbered 10, after V lost 4 bases and J lost 1 base. The CDR3 runs 17 residues. DNA for the CDR3: TGTGCCAGTAGTACATTGGAAAGGACAGGGGAGAACACTGAAGCTTTCTTT. Translated, it gives CASSTLERTGENTEAFF. The complete variable domain, with remaining parts taken from reference TRBV19 and TRBJ1-1, reads DGGITQSPKYLFRKEGQNVTLSCEQNLNHDAMYWYRQDPGQGLRLIYYSQIVNDFQKGDIAEGYSVSREKKESFPLTVTSAQKNPTAFYLCASSTLERTGENTEAFFGQGTRLTVV.

The genes are TRBV12-3 or TRBV12-4 and TRBJ1-2; 7 nucleotides align to TRBD1. The CDR3 has 14 residues. J gave up 4 bases and V 5 bases, and 7 bases lay outside the gene matches. The CDR3 is CASSLTGISYGYTF. CDR3 nucleotide sequence: TGTGCCAGCAGTCTGACAGGGATTTCCTATGGCTACACCTTC.

V usage is TRBV20-1 and J usage is TRBJ2-1, with a possible D match to TRBD1 (7 bases). Germline V gene lookup returns CDR1 DFQATT and CDR2 SNEGSKA (reference sequence). The CDR3 sequence is 14 residues long. The germline V and J ends were trimmed by 4 bases and 9 bases, with 19 bases remaining between them. The CDR3 DNA follows: TGCAGTGCTACAGGACAGGCGCGGGGTTTTGAGCAGTTCTTC. Translation gives CSATGQARGFEQFF.

This clonotype was seen a few times. The chain is built from TRBV12-3 or TRBV12-4 and TRBJ1-2, with D unclear. V was pared by 2 bases and J by 0 bases, with 13 bases between. The CDR3 spans 16 residues. DNA for the CDR3: TGTGCCAGCAGTTTACGCAGGTTGCTTGCTAACTATGGCTACACCTTC. Translating it yields CASSLRRLLANYGYTF.

This clonotype was observed a handful of times. The genes are TRBV11-1 and TRBJ1-2; weak D call: TRBD1 (5 bases). The CDR3 has 15 residues. Trimming left V 3 bases short and J 0 bases short, with 11 bases between. CDR1 and CDR2 from the germline V gene are SGHAT and FQDESV (reference sequence). The CDR3 DNA is TGTGCCAGCAGCTTGGGGCAGACCTCTAACTATGGCTACACCTTC. This encodes CASSLGQTSNYGYTF.

This clonotype occurred a few times. The chain links TRBV6-5 to TRBJ1-2; D is undetermined. V was pared by 8 bases and J by 4 bases, with 8 bases between. This CDR3 is built from 11 residues. Germline V gene sequence: CDR1 MNHEY, CDR2 SVGAGI. CDR3 sequence reads: CASLSAYGYTF. The CDR3 region has the DNA TGTGCCAGCTTGTCAGCCTATGGCTACACCTTC.

This clonotype appeared a few times. The chain recombines TRBV6-2 or TRBV6-3 with TRBJ2-5, with D perhaps TRBD1 (5 bases). Germline V gene data show CDR1 as MNHEY and CDR2 as SVGEGT. The CDR3 is 12 residues long. The V gene lost 6 bases and the J gene lost 10 bases, with 15 bases spanning the gap. The CDR3 DNA is TGTGCCAGCAGCCCCGACAGATTGAACCAGTACTTC. Translation: CASSPDRLNQYF.

In its sample, this clonotype was seen a few times. CDR3 amino acids: CASRPTGFFAYEQYF. DNA of the CDR3: TGTGCCAGCAGACCGACAGGGTTTTTCGCCTACGAGCAGTACTTC. The chain recombines TRBV6-5 with TRBJ2-7, with TRBD1 matching 7 bases. Germline assignment: CDR1 MNHEY and CDR2 SVGAGI. V lost 6 bases, J lost 2 bases, and 10 bases stayed unmatched. This CDR3 is built from 15 residues.

A few counts support this clonotype. This rearrangement joins TRBV27 to TRBJ2-6; 8 positions agree with TRBD1. The CDR3 runs to 18 residues. V shed 5 bases, J shed 0 bases, and the junction held 9 bases outside the gene matches. Germline CDR1 reads MNHEY; CDR2 reads SMNVEV (reference sequence). Here the CDR3 reads CASSPNRGAPSGANVLTF. DNA of the CDR3: TGTGCCAGCAGTCCCAACAGGGGGGCCCCCTCTGGGGCCAACGTCCTGACTTTC.

In DNA form, the CDR3 reads TGTGCCAGCAGCTTGACAGGGGCCACCGGGGAGCTGTTTTTT. It is translated as CASSLTGATGELFF. The chain joins TRBV7-6 to TRBJ2-2; the match to TRBD1 covers 8 bases. The junction had 1 base not matched to a gene; V was cut back by 3 bases and J by 4 bases. Per the germline V gene, CDR1 is SGHVS and CDR2 is FNYEAQ. The CDR3 has 14 amino acids.

V gene TRBV6-4 combines with J gene TRBJ2-2; D is unclear. Trimming removed 5 bases at V and 0 bases at J, with 1 base between. This CDR3 comprises 12 residues. The germline gives CDR1 MRHNA, CDR2 SNTAGT. CDR3 DNA: TGTGCCAGCAGTCCGAACACCGGGGAGCTGTTTTTT. It encodes CASSPNTGELFF.

The gene calls are TRBV6-5 and TRBJ1-3; the D is unclear. The CDR3 contains 16 residues. The V end lost 0 bases, the J end lost 0 bases, and 9 bases lay between the germline ends. The germline V gene has CDR1 MNHEY and CDR2 SVGAGI. The DNA for the CDR3 is TGTGCCAGCAGTTACTCGCGCTCCCACTCTGGAAACACCATATATTTT. This translates into CASSYSRSHSGNTIYF.

This clonotype occurred many times. The V gene is TRBV19, the J gene TRBJ1-1; D remains ambiguous. The CDR3 is 13 residues long. Per germline, CDR1 LNHDA and CDR2 SQIVND (reference sequence). V was cut by 4 bases and J by 0 bases, with 6 bases left in between. For the CDR3, the DNA is TGTGCCAGTAGTAACGTGTTGAACACTGAAGCTTTCTTT. Translating it yields CASSNVLNTEAFF. Full variable domain (outside the CDR3, taken from reference TRBV19 and TRBJ1-1): DGGITQSPKYLFRKEGQNVTLSCEQNLNHDAMYWYRQDPGQGLRLIYYSQIVNDFQKGDIAEGYSVSREKKESFPLTVTSAQKNPTAFYLCASSNVLNTEAFFGQGTRLTVV.

The chain carries TRBV20-1 and TRBJ1-5; 8 nucleotides line up with TRBD1. Germline lookup yields CDR1 DFQATT and CDR2 SNEGSKA (reference sequence). This CDR3 spans 14 amino acids. With 2 bases clipped from V and 4 bases from J, the junction kept 4 bases outside the gene matches. CDR3 residues: CSARTDRENQPQHF. The CDR3 DNA is TGCAGTGCTAGAACGGACAGGGAAAATCAGCCCCAGCATTTT.

This clonotype was seen only once. The genes are TRBV28 and TRBJ1-6; D perhaps matches TRBD1 (5 bases). V was clipped by 3 bases and J by 0 bases, with 12 bases between them. The CDR3 extends over 17 amino acids. The V gene's germline CDR1 is MDHEN and CDR2 SYDVKM. CDR3 DNA: TGTGCCAGCAGTTTCAGGGTGGGAAGCTCCTATAATTCACCCCTCCACTTT. Residues: CASSFRVGSSYNSPLHF.

The chain recombines TRBV18 with TRBJ2-5; D not resolved. The germline V gene encodes CDR1 KGHSH and CDR2 LQKENI. V was clipped by 3 bases and J by 1 base, with 0 bases between them. The CDR3 is 11 residues long. CDR3 nucleotide sequence: TGTGCCAGCTCACCCCAAGAGACCCAGTACTTC. As protein: CASSPQETQYF.

The chain employs TRBV6-2 or TRBV6-3 and TRBJ1-5; 11 bases are shared with TRBD1. The germline V gene has CDR1 MNHEY and CDR2 SVGEGT. After removal of 4 bases from V and 0 bases from J, the junction contained 11 bases not matched to a gene. CDR3 size: 19 residues. The CDR3 loop is CASSSSPWTGGYSNQPQHF. DNA of the CDR3: TGTGCCAGCAGTTCTTCTCCCTGGACAGGGGGCTATAGCAATCAGCCCCAGCATTTT.

The CDR3 reads CASSSLVSGTAYEQYV. CDR3 sequence (DNA): TGTGCCAGCAGTTCCTTAGTCAGCGGGACCGCCTACGAGCAGTACGTC. The genes are TRBV6-5 and TRBJ2-7; 7 bases agree with TRBD2. Trimming removed 4 bases from V and 2 bases from J; junction bases left unmatched: 11. Germline V gene data show CDR1 as MNHEY and CDR2 as SVGAGI. CDR3 length equals 16 residues.

This clonotype was detected a few times. The chain combines TRBV18 with TRBJ2-3; D might be TRBD2 (5 bases). The CDR3 contains 13 residues. Between the trimmed V and J ends, which lost 6 bases and 8 bases, there was a span of 15 bases. Germline values: CDR1 KGHSH, CDR2 LQKENI. CDR3 sequence (DNA): TGTGCCAGCTCGTCCAACGACCGGGGTACGCAGTATTTT. It codes for CASSSNDRGTQYF. Complete variable domain (other parts from reference TRBV18 and TRBJ2-3): NAGVMQNPRHLVRRRGQEARLRCSPMKGHSHVYWYRQLPEEGLKFMVYLQKENIIDESGMPKERFSAEFPKEGPSILRIQQVVRGDSAAYFCASSSNDRGTQYFGPGTRLTVL.

This clonotype was picked up a small number of times. The rearrangement uses TRBV27 and TRBJ1-2; 7 bases agree with TRBD1. The V gene end was trimmed by 6 bases and the J gene end by 4 bases; junction bases not matched to a gene: 5. CDR1 is MNHEY and CDR2 is SMNVEV in the germline V gene (reference sequence). The CDR3 spans 13 residues. The CDR3 nucleotides read TGTGCCAGCAGCCTAAGGACAGGCTATGGCTACACCTTC. Amino acid sequence: CASSLRTGYGYTF.

The chain is built from TRBV19 and TRBJ2-7; D might be TRBD1 or TRBD2, each matching 5 bases. V shed 7 bases and J shed 4 bases, with 29 bases lying between them. The CDR3 covers 18 residues. Germline V gene lookup returns CDR1 LNHDA and CDR2 SQIVND (reference sequence). The CDR3 DNA reads as TGTGCCAGTACCCCCCGGGGTAGGACATTCAATTCCGGGTACGAGCAGTACGTC. Translation: CASTPRGRTFNSGYEQYV.

The chain carries TRBV5-4 and TRBJ2-7, with D possibly TRBD1 on 6 matching bases. Germline assignment: CDR1 SGHNT and CDR2 YYREEE (reference sequence). This CDR3 comprises 17 residues. For the CDR3, the DNA is TGTGCCGGCAGCCCGTCAGAGTTTGGGCAGGGGATCCACGAGCAGTACGTC. Protein product: CAGSPSEFGQGIHEQYV.

This chain joins TRBV6-5 and TRBJ1-1; tentative D call: TRBD1 (6 bases). Trimming took 5 bases from V and 1 from J, leaving 14 bases between them. The germline V gene has CDR1 MNHEY and CDR2 SVGAGI. This CDR3 is built from 15 residues. CDR3 protein: CASSGGGQTNTEAFF. CDR3 in DNA: TGTGCCAGCAGTGGAGGGGGACAAACGAACACTGAAGCTTTCTTT.

This clonotype counts as medium-sized. The chain employs TRBV19 and TRBJ2-1; unclear D gene. V was pared by 3 bases and J by 10 bases, with 7 bases between. The germline V gene has CDR1 LNHDA and CDR2 SQIVND (reference sequence). The CDR3 runs 11 residues. The CDR3 loop is CASSIFHEQFF. The CDR3, as DNA: TGTGCCAGTAGTATTTTCCACGAGCAGTTCTTC.